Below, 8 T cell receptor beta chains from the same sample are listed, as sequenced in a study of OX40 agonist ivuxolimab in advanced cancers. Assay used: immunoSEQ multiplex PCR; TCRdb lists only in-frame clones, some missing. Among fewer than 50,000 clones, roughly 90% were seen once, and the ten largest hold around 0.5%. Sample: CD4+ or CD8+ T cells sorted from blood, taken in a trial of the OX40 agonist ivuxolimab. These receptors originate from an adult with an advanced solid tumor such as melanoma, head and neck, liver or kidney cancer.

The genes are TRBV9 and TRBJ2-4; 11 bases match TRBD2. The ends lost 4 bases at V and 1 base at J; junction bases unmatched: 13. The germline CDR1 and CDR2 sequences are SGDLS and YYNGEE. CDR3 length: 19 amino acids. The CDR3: CASSPMGTSGSSAKNIQYF. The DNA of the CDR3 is TGTGCCAGCAGCCCCATGGGGACTAGCGGTTCCTCCGCCAAAAACATTCAGTACTTC.

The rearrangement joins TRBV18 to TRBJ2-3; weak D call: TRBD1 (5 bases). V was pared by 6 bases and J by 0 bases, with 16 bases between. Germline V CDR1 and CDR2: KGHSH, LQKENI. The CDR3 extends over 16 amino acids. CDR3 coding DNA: TGTGCCAGCTCCAAAGGGGCAGAACTTAGCACAGATACGCAGTATTTT. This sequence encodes CASSKGAELSTDTQYF.

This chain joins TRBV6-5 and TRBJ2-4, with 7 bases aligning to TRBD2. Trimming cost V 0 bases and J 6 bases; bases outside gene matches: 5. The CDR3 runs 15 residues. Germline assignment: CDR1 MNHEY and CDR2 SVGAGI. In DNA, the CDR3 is TGTGCCAGCAGTTACTCCGGACTAGTAGGAAACATTCAGTACTTC. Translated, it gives CASSYSGLVGNIQYF.

The DNA of the CDR3 is TGTGCCAGCAGCCCAGGACAGAGATATCAGCCCCAGCATTTT. Translated: CASSPGQRYQPQHF. The chain has TRBV5-5 and TRBJ1-5, with D tentatively TRBD1 (6 bases). Between the trimmed V and J ends, which lost 4 bases and 5 bases, there was a span of 13 bases. The CDR3 length is 14 residues. From germline, CDR1 is SGHKS and CDR2 YYEKEE (reference sequence).

CDR3 sequence (DNA): TGCAGCGTCCGGACTCCATTTAACACCGGGGAGCTGTTTTTT. Translation: CSVRTPFNTGELFF. The chain links TRBV29-1 to TRBJ2-2; D is perhaps TRBD2 (5 bases). Germline CDR1 reads SQVTM; CDR2 reads ANQGSEA. V gave up 6 bases and J gave up 2 bases, with 13 bases separating them. This CDR3 spans 14 amino acids.

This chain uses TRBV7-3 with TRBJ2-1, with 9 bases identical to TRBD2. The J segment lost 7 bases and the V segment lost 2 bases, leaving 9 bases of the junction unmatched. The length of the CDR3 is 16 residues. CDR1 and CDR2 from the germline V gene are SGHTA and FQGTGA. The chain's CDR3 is CASSLFGSGGPNEQFF. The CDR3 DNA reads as TGTGCCAGCAGCTTATTCGGTAGCGGGGGCCCAAATGAGCAGTTCTTC. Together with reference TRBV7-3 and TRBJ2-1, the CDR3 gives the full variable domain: GAGVSQTPSNKVTEKGKYVELRCDPISGHTALYWYRQSLGQGPEFLIYFQGTGAADDSGLPNDRFFAVRPEGSVSTLKIQRTERGDSAVYLCASSLFGSGGPNEQFFGPGTRLTVL.

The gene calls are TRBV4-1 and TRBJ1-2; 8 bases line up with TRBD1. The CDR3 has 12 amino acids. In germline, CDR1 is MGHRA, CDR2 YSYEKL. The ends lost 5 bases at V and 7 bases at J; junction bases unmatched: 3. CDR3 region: CASSGQGIGYTF. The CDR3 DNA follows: TGCGCCAGCAGCGGACAGGGAATTGGCTACACCTTC.

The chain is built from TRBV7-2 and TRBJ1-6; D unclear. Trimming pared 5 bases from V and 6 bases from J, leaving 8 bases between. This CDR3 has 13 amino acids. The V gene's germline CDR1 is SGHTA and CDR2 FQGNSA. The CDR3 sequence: CASSTVGNSPLHF. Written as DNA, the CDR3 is TGTGCCAGCAGCACTGTTGGTAATTCACCCCTCCACTTT.